This TCR beta chain was profiled in a study of blood T cell repertoires in COVID-19. The wider study: Samples representing acute and convalescent COVID-19 were sourced from the United States, Italy and Spain. In each case, the material was cDNA or gDNA derived from T cells, B-cell-depleted T cells, or PBMCs.

J gave up 2 bases and V 3 bases, and 13 bases lay outside the gene matches. Germline CDR1 SGHDT, CDR2 YYEEEE. This CDR3 is 17 amino acids long. In the original processing: Reference gene primer amplification gave estimated nucleated cell counts. Libraries were prepared by immunoSEQ multiplex PCR; TCRdb keeps only in-frame clonotypes and omits some of them. The D gene and trimming were derived from the DNA, and the V and J assignments and clone size from that table. The data hold some 460,000 clones, with 85% to 90% observed a single time. The sample consisted of peripheral blood. The source of this sequence is a woman in her 30s with acute or convalescent COVID-19. The chain uses TRBV5-6 and TRBJ2-5, with TRBD1 identical over 7 bases. CDR3 loop: CASSYLDPGQLQETQYF. The CDR3 region has the DNA TGTGCCAGCAGCTACCTTGACCCGGGACAGCTACAAGAGACCCAGTACTTC.